A selection of T cell receptor beta chains follows, all from one sample in a study of immune characterization of retroperitoneal liposarcoma. MiXCR, run by TCRdb on the PCR reads, gives a single entry per CDR3 protein. This sample carries approximately 9,300 distinct CDR3 sequences, 30% to 45% of them seen once, and the ten largest clones take roughly a tenth. Source material: tumor tissue. The receptors were sampled from a female donor with retroperitoneal liposarcoma. CDR3s include the opening cysteine and the closing phenylalanine or tryptophan. The D gene is left open where the match is weak. Clone size is shown for a subset of rows, as once, few, many or a class of expanded clone.

CDR3nt: TGTGCCAGCAGCTCTAGTGGTCCCGGGGAGCTGTTTTTT; CDR3aa: CASSSSGPGELFF; abundance: NA; v_gene: TRBV7-2; j_gene: TRBJ2-2; d_gene: NA
CDR3nt: TGTGCCAGCAGTCTCGTGGATCAGCCCCAGCATTTT; CDR3aa: CASSLVDQPQHF; abundance: NA; v_gene: TRBV25-1; j_gene: TRBJ1-5; d_gene: NA
CDR3nt: TGTGCCAGCAAATATGGGACGGACATTCAGTACTTC; CDR3aa: CASKYGTDIQYF; abundance: NA; v_gene: TRBV6-5; j_gene: TRBJ2-4; d_gene: NA
CDR3nt: TGTGCCAGCAGCCCCTTTCCTACTGCGGACCAGTACTTC; CDR3aa: CASSPFPTADQYF; abundance: few; v_gene: TRBV6-1; j_gene: TRBJ2-5; d_gene: NA
CDR3nt: TGTGCTAGTGGTCAGGGGGCAGGTGAGCAGTTCTTC; CDR3aa: CASGQGAGEQFF; abundance: NA; v_gene: TRBV12-5; j_gene: TRBJ2-1; d_gene: TRBD1
CDR3nt: TGTGCCAGCAGCTTTGCCGGGACTAGCGGGATCGTTAATGAGCAGTTCTTC; CDR3aa: CASSFAGTSGIVNEQFF; abundance: medium-sized; v_gene: TRBV7-2; j_gene: TRBJ2-1; d_gene: TRBD2
CDR3nt: TGTGCCAGCAGTGAAGGCCGGGGGCCCCTCTATGGCTACACCTTC; CDR3aa: CASSEGRGPLYGYTF; abundance: NA; v_gene: TRBV6-1; j_gene: TRBJ1-2; d_gene: NA
CDR3nt: TGTGCCATCAGTGAGAGGGGCACTAATGAAAAACTGTTTTTT; CDR3aa: CAISERGTNEKLFF; abundance: few; v_gene: TRBV10-3; j_gene: TRBJ1-4; d_gene: NA
CDR3nt: TGTGCCAGCAGTGTCGACAGGAACTATGGCTACACCTTC; CDR3aa: CASSVDRNYGYTF; abundance: once; v_gene: TRBV27; j_gene: TRBJ1-2; d_gene: NA
CDR3nt: TGTGCCAGCAGTTACCTAGCGGATAGCTCCTACAATGAGCAGTTCTTC; CDR3aa: CASSYLADSSYNEQFF; abundance: few; v_gene: TRBV6-5; j_gene: TRBJ2-1; d_gene: TRBD2
CDR3nt: TGTGCCAGCCTCCGGAGGGAGGGAGGAGCGTACGAGCAGTACTTC; CDR3aa: CASLRREGGAYEQYF; abundance: NA; v_gene: TRBV6-1; j_gene: TRBJ2-7; d_gene: TRBD2
CDR3nt: TGTGCCAGCAGACCAAGCGGGAGGGGCTCCTACGAGCAGTTCTTC; CDR3aa: CASRPSGRGSYEQFF; abundance: NA; v_gene: TRBV6-6; j_gene: TRBJ2-1; d_gene: TRBD2
CDR3nt: TGTGCCAGCAGTGAGGATGTAGGGCAGGGGAGCGAAAAACTGTTTTTT; CDR3aa: CASSEDVGQGSEKLFF; abundance: NA; v_gene: TRBV6-1; j_gene: TRBJ1-4; d_gene: NA
CDR3nt: TGTGCCAGCAGTTTATCGGCGCGGGGATACAATGAGCAGTTCTTC; CDR3aa: CASSLSARGYNEQFF; abundance: NA; v_gene: TRBV27; j_gene: TRBJ2-1; d_gene: NA
CDR3nt: TGTGCCAGCAGCTTCGCCGGGCCCAACTACGAGCAGTTCTTC; CDR3aa: CASSFAGPNYEQFF; abundance: NA; v_gene: TRBV11-2; j_gene: TRBJ2-1; d_gene: NA
CDR3nt: TGTGCCAGCAGTTTATCCGGGGTCCAGGGATACGAGCAGTACTTC; CDR3aa: CASSLSGVQGYEQYF; abundance: NA; v_gene: TRBV27; j_gene: TRBJ2-7; d_gene: NA
CDR3nt: TGTGCCAGCAGTGACGGGAGCGGGAGTGCAGATACGCAGTATTTT; CDR3aa: CASSDGSGSADTQYF; abundance: few; v_gene: TRBV6-4; j_gene: TRBJ2-3; d_gene: TRBD2
CDR3nt: TGTGCCAGCAGTTACTTCGGGCTCTTCCCTAGCACAGATACGCAGTATTTT; CDR3aa: CASSYFGLFPSTDTQYF; abundance: NA; v_gene: TRBV6-6; j_gene: TRBJ2-3; d_gene: NA
CDR3nt: TGTGCCAGCAGCTTAGTATCAGGGGGTAACTATGGCTACACCTTC; CDR3aa: CASSLVSGGNYGYTF; abundance: NA; v_gene: TRBV7-9; j_gene: TRBJ1-2; d_gene: TRBD1
CDR3nt: TGTGCCAGCAGTGAAGCTCTCTCCTCACCCCTCCACTTT; CDR3aa: CASSEALSSPLHF; abundance: few; v_gene: TRBV6-1; j_gene: TRBJ1-6; d_gene: NA
CDR3nt: TGTGCCAGCAGTTTTCTAGCGGATATCCAAGAGACCCAGTACTTC; CDR3aa: CASSFLADIQETQYF; abundance: NA; v_gene: TRBV27; j_gene: TRBJ2-5; d_gene: TRBD2
CDR3nt: TGTGCCAGCAGTGTCACAGGGGGCGGCAATCAGCCCCAGCATTTT; CDR3aa: CASSVTGGGNQPQHF; abundance: NA; v_gene: TRBV6-1; j_gene: TRBJ1-5; d_gene: TRBD1
CDR3nt: TGTGCCAGCAGCCCTATGAGTGAGCAGTACTTC; CDR3aa: CASSPMSEQYF; abundance: medium-sized; v_gene: TRBV7-2; j_gene: TRBJ2-7; d_gene: NA
CDR3nt: TGTGCCAGCAGCCAAGATCGAAAGGACCTCTCTGGGGCCAACGTCCTGACTTTC; CDR3aa: CASSQDRKDLSGANVLTF; abundance: few; v_gene: TRBV14; j_gene: TRBJ2-6; d_gene: NA
CDR3nt: TGTGCCAGCAGCTCAGCGTCAGATACGCAGTATTTT; CDR3aa: CASSSASDTQYF; abundance: medium-sized; v_gene: TRBV7-6; j_gene: TRBJ2-3; d_gene: NA
CDR3nt: TGCGCCAGCAGCCAAGGGGAATGGCGCGGGGAGCTGTTTTTT; CDR3aa: CASSQGEWRGELFF; abundance: NA; v_gene: TRBV4-1; j_gene: TRBJ2-2; d_gene: NA
CDR3nt: TGTGCCAGCAGTTTGTTCGGCGGCACGGGGGAGACCCAGTACTTC; CDR3aa: CASSLFGGTGETQYF; abundance: NA; v_gene: TRBV12-3/TRBV12-4; j_gene: TRBJ2-5; d_gene: NA
CDR3nt: TGTGCCAGCGGGCGGGAGTTTCCAAATGAGCAGTTCTTC; CDR3aa: CASGREFPNEQFF; abundance: few; v_gene: TRBV6-5; j_gene: TRBJ2-1; d_gene: TRBD2
CDR3nt: TGTGCCAGCAGCCCTACCGGGGGGAACTCCTACAATGAGCAGTTCTTC; CDR3aa: CASSPTGGNSYNEQFF; abundance: NA; v_gene: TRBV7-2; j_gene: TRBJ2-1; d_gene: TRBD2
CDR3nt: TGTGCCAGCACAACCAAGCGCGGGACTAGCGGGTTTAATGAGCAGTTCTTC; CDR3aa: CASTTKRGTSGFNEQFF; abundance: many; v_gene: TRBV6-1; j_gene: TRBJ2-1; d_gene: TRBD2
CDR3nt: TGTGCCAGCAGTAGAAGAGGAGGGGAGGGTCTCAATGAGCAGTTCTTC; CDR3aa: CASSRRGGEGLNEQFF; abundance: NA; v_gene: TRBV11-3; j_gene: TRBJ2-1; d_gene: TRBD2
CDR3nt: TGTGCCAGCAGCAAAACAGGATCACCCCTCCACTTT; CDR3aa: CASSKTGSPLHF; abundance: few; v_gene: TRBV6-1; j_gene: TRBJ1-6; d_gene: NA
CDR3nt: TGTGCCAGCAGTTACGGGACTGACTCCTACGAGCAGTACTTC; CDR3aa: CASSYGTDSYEQYF; abundance: NA; v_gene: TRBV6-6; j_gene: TRBJ2-7; d_gene: NA
CDR3nt: TGTGCTAGTGGTTTGGTAGTCTTTAGCGTCGATGAGCAGTTCTTC; CDR3aa: CASGLVVFSVDEQFF; abundance: NA; v_gene: TRBV12-5; j_gene: TRBJ2-1; d_gene: NA
CDR3nt: TGTGCCAGCAGCTTAAGCGTGGAAACGGGGGGGGTCCAGTACTTC; CDR3aa: CASSLSVETGGVQYF; abundance: medium-sized; v_gene: TRBV7-8; j_gene: TRBJ2-7; d_gene: TRBD2
CDR3nt: TGCGCCAGCAGTCGCAGGACGGATACCGGGGAGCTGTTTTTT; CDR3aa: CASSRRTDTGELFF; abundance: NA; v_gene: TRBV10-1; j_gene: TRBJ2-2; d_gene: NA
CDR3nt: TGTGCCAGTTCGGGCGGGAGATCTCTTTGGAATGAGCAGTTCTTC; CDR3aa: CASSGGRSLWNEQFF; abundance: NA; v_gene: TRBV6-1; j_gene: TRBJ2-1; d_gene: TRBD2
CDR3nt: TGTGCCAGCAGTTTCTACGGGCAGGGGATTACTGAAGCTTTCTTT; CDR3aa: CASSFYGQGITEAFF; abundance: few; v_gene: TRBV12-3/TRBV12-4; j_gene: TRBJ1-1; d_gene: NA
CDR3nt: TGTGCCAGCAGTTTTTTAGCGGAGTACAATGAGCAGTTCTTC; CDR3aa: CASSFLAEYNEQFF; abundance: medium-sized; v_gene: TRBV12-3/TRBV12-4; j_gene: TRBJ2-1; d_gene: NA
CDR3nt: TGTGCCAGCAGCTTAGTCGCTAGCGGGAGACTAGAGACCCAGTACTTC; CDR3aa: CASSLVASGRLETQYF; abundance: NA; v_gene: TRBV7-2; j_gene: TRBJ2-5; d_gene: TRBD2
CDR3nt: TGTGCCAGCAGTGGCGGGACTAACTACAATGAGCAGTTCTTC; CDR3aa: CASSGGTNYNEQFF; abundance: few; v_gene: TRBV6-1; j_gene: TRBJ2-1; d_gene: TRBD2
CDR3nt: TGTGCCATCAGTGAGCCAGAACGGGGGACGTCGACCTACGAGCAGTACTTC; CDR3aa: CAISEPERGTSTYEQYF; abundance: medium-sized; v_gene: TRBV10-3; j_gene: TRBJ2-7; d_gene: NA
CDR3nt: TGTGCCAGCAGTCAGGGGACAGTCAACTCCTACGAGCAGTACTTC; CDR3aa: CASSQGTVNSYEQYF; abundance: NA; v_gene: TRBV6-1; j_gene: TRBJ2-7; d_gene: TRBD1
CDR3nt: TGTGCCAGCAGGTTTTCCTACGAGCAGTTCTTC; CDR3aa: CASRFSYEQFF; abundance: few; v_gene: TRBV6-1; j_gene: TRBJ2-1; d_gene: NA
CDR3nt: TGTGCCAGCAGTATCCCGGGACGGGGCTCCTACAATGAGCAGTACTTC; CDR3aa: CASSIPGRGSYNEQYF; abundance: medium-sized; v_gene: TRBV27; j_gene: TRBJ2-7; d_gene: NA
CDR3nt: TGTGCCACACGAGCGGGAGGGGAGACCCAGTACTTC; CDR3aa: CATRAGGETQYF; abundance: NA; v_gene: TRBV6-1; j_gene: TRBJ2-5; d_gene: TRBD2
CDR3nt: TGTGCCAGCAGTGAACTGGGCGGGAGTTACAATGAGCAGTTCTTC; CDR3aa: CASSELGGSYNEQFF; abundance: NA; v_gene: TRBV6-1; j_gene: TRBJ2-1; d_gene: TRBD2
CDR3nt: TGTGCCAGCAGTTACACCTCGACAGGACTAGGAGAGCAGTACTTC; CDR3aa: CASSYTSTGLGEQYF; abundance: few; v_gene: TRBV6-6; j_gene: TRBJ2-7; d_gene: NA